The clone carrying this TCR beta chain showed up many times. What it recognizes is unknown. Genomic DNA constituted the template upon which TCR beta VDJ and CDR3 profiling was performed. TCRdb reprocessed the reads via MiXCR and lists one record per CDR3 protein. The repertoire has over 200,000 distinct CDR3 sequences, roughly 55% of them found once; the top ten carry around 28%. The sample is drawn from a study of CD8+CD57+ T cells in acquired aplastic anemia. As for the study in general: Mean yield of DNA from sorted CD4+ and CD8+ cells was 2.5 to 4 ug. Where healthy donors were concerned, CD4+ cells averaged around 11 million reads. Regarding the study as a whole: The study found no significant CD8+ Simpson's diversity difference between patients and controls. Twenty-nine CD8+ CDR3 sequences were shared between patients and controls.

The receptor was derived from a human donor in good health. Sequences were obtained from sorted CD4+, CD8+, or CD8+CD57+ T cells (not recorded which) from PBMCs.

The CDR3 loop is CASSQKPGTYEQYF. The CDR3 DNA reads TGTGCCAGCAGCCAAAAGCCGGGGACCTACGAGCAGTACTTC. The chain employs TRBV16 and TRBJ2-7; the D gene is possibly TRBD2 (5 bases). Per germline, CDR1 KGHSY and CDR2 FQNENV. The CDR3 is 14 residues long. Trimming stripped 2 bases from V and 2 bases from J, with 10 bases between.